The sequence of this TCR beta chain was determined in a study of shared clonotypes between healthy human individuals. Per germline, CDR1 GTSNPN and CDR2 SVGIG (reference sequence). V was cut by 3 bases and J by 0 bases, with 12 bases left in between. There are 16 residues in the CDR3. Sequenced by immunoSEQ multiplex PCR; TCRdb stores in-frame clones only, minus some. The sample shows 1,400,000 or so clones, approximately 98.5% of them seen only once. V usage is TRBV30 and J usage is TRBJ2-6; possibly TRBD1 or TRBD2 for D (5 bases each). Source material: naive CD4+ T cells sorted from blood. The subset is: CD45RA+ positively selected. The origin of this receptor is a man aged 25-45 years in good health. CDR3 protein: CAWRIFGGSGANVLTF. DNA for the CDR3: TGTGCCTGGAGAATCTTTGGGGGCTCTGGGGCCAACGTCCTGACTTTC. Full variable domain (outside the CDR3, taken from reference TRBV30 and TRBJ2-6): SQTIHQWPATLVQPVGSPLSLECTVEGTSNPNLYWYRQAAGRGLQLLFYSVGIGQISSEVPQNLSASRPQDRQFILSSKKLLLSDSGFYLCAWRIFGGSGANVLTFGAGSRLTVL.